A selection of T cell receptor beta chains follows, all from one sample in a study of human T cells and chemical hapten exposure. Each CDR3 protein is one row after TCRdb ran MiXCR on the RACE reads. The data contain a few hundred thousand distinct CDR3 sequences, around 4.8% of them singletons. The sample in question was whole blood, obtained in connection with sensitization to the hapten diphenylcyclopropenone (DPC). The receptors shown here come from a woman aged 45-59 years with alopecia areata. Some clones in this sample may be carry-over from other donors' samples. The CDR3 runs from the conserved cysteine through the conserved F or W. Each record gives: V gene, CDR3 length, clone size, D gene, J gene, CDR3 protein, CDR3 DNA. D genes are given only for firm matches. Part of the rows lack a size; the others show once, few, many or a class for expanded clones.

TRBV6-1,16,few,TRBD2,TRBJ2-3,CASSGRSGGAVDTQYF,TGTGCCAGCAGTGGAAGGAGCGGGGGGGCAGTAGATACGCAGTATTTT
TRBV7-2,13,few,TRBD1,TRBJ2-7,CASSIGQGYEQYF,TGTGCCAGCAGCATTGGACAGGGGTACGAGCAGTACTTC
TRBV19,14,many,TRBD1,TRBJ2-3,CASHRGTVTDTQYF,TGTGCCAGCCACAGGGGCACTGTCACAGATACGCAGTATTTT
TRBV29-1,12,NA,NA,TRBJ2-7,CSAGIGAYEQYF,TGCAGCGCAGGGATAGGGGCCTACGAGCAGTACTTC
TRBV20-1,13,many,NA,TRBJ1-5,CSASQGLGQPQHF,TGCAGTGCGAGTCAGGGTCTAGGGCAGCCCCAGCATTTT
TRBV20-1,15,few,TRBD1,TRBJ2-3,CSARDQTGGRDTQYF,TGCAGTGCTAGAGACCAGACAGGGGGGAGAGATACGCAGTATTTT
TRBV11-2,16,many,TRBD2,TRBJ2-3,CASSYTASGRTDTQYF,TGTGCCAGCAGCTATACCGCTAGCGGACGCACAGATACGCAGTATTTT
TRBV5-6,14,many,NA,TRBJ1-4,CASSAPLESEKLFF,TGTGCCAGCAGCGCCCCTTTGGAGAGTGAAAAACTGTTTTTT
TRBV4-1,16,few,NA,TRBJ1-1,CASSQDAGRLTTEAFF,TGCGCCAGCAGCCAAGATGCAGGGAGGCTGACCACTGAAGCTTTCTTT
TRBV12-5,16,few,NA,TRBJ1-2,CASGLSGPRRIYGYTF,TGTGCTAGTGGTTTGTCAGGACCGCGGAGGATCTATGGCTACACCTTC
TRBV12-3/TRBV12-4,12,many,NA,TRBJ1-2,CASSRMNYGYTF,TGTGCCAGCAGCCGAATGAACTATGGCTACACCTTC